This is a list of T cell receptor beta chains from one sample in a study of T cells in Graves' hyperthyroidism and ophthalmopathy. TCRdb reanalysed the multiplex PCR reads using MiXCR and keeps one entry per CDR3 protein. The table has almost 600,000 distinct CDR3 sequences, about half seen once. Sequences were obtained from peripheral blood or thyroid tissue (not recorded which). The receptor source for this set is a woman under 30 with Graves' hyperthyroidism. CDR3s include the opening cysteine and the closing phenylalanine or tryptophan. The listing skips clone size in some rows; elsewhere it reads once, few, many or a size class.

j_call v_call clone_size cdr3_aa
TRBJ2-2 TRBV19 few CASGLQGTGTGELFF
TRBJ1-1 TRBV7-9 many CASREGQLLMNTEAFF
TRBJ2-7 TRBV29-1 NA CSASGLAGTYEQYF
TRBJ1-6 TRBV6-2/TRBV6-3 NA CASRQGDNSPLHF
TRBJ2-7 TRBV4-1 NA CASSQDGLAGREQYF
TRBJ1-5 TRBV11-3 many CASSPRGGANQPQHF
TRBJ2-2 TRBV5-1 NA CARDSRRSGELFF
TRBJ2-2 TRBV7-6 many CASSLVGGNTGELFF
TRBJ2-5 TRBV20-1 many CSGLETEPQETQYF
TRBJ2-1 TRBV15 NA CATSRLSGNEQFF
TRBJ1-2 TRBV19 many CASSTGVNGGYTF
TRBJ1-2 TRBV4-1 many CASSQADGSYGYTF
TRBJ2-2 TRBV7-9 many CASSSPGTQNTGELFF
TRBJ1-2 TRBV20-1 NA CSAYWGREGYTF
TRBJ2-6 TRBV15 NA CATSSGSDSGANVLTF
TRBJ1-5 TRBV7-8 many CASSPSAGTGFYSNQPQHF
TRBJ1-1 TRBV11-3 many CASTERGGRNTEAFF
TRBJ2-5 TRBV20-1 many CSARAQGAIQETQYF
TRBJ2-6 TRBV5-1 NA CASSSWTGANVLTF
TRBJ2-7 TRBV15 many CATSRSSTVEQYF
TRBJ2-1 TRBV5-1 once CASTPRGGTGQSNEQFF
TRBJ1-2 TRBV12-3/TRBV12-4 NA CASTWEGYTF
TRBJ1-2 TRBV12-3/TRBV12-4 many CASSVDRRDGYTF
TRBJ1-1 TRBV7-2 NA CASSPGQQAFF
TRBJ2-3 TRBV19 NA CASSAGLASADTQYF
TRBJ1-2 TRBV5-1 many CASSLRDLVNGYTF
TRBJ2-7 TRBV7-9 many CASSQDYQPDTHYEQYF
TRBJ1-2 TRBV4-1 many CASSQVGDRGIGYTF
TRBJ2-2 TRBV5-8 many CASSPGTRGSGELFF
TRBJ1-2 TRBV9 once CASSVEPGTGVGYTF
TRBJ1-2 TRBV5-1 many CASSLRQGWYGYTF
TRBJ2-7 TRBV6-1 many CASSEDVVERKQYF
TRBJ1-6 TRBV5-1 many CASSMGTRGVNSPLHF
TRBJ2-2 TRBV20-1 NA CSGRTSGGNGELFF
TRBJ2-7 TRBV10-3 NA CAITEGTSGNREQYF
TRBJ1-3 TRBV20-1 many CSASSPNTIYF
TRBJ2-7 TRBV29-1 NA CSVGGAPGLAGLYEQYF